This T cell receptor beta chain was captured by sequencing in a study of Tregs in tolerant kidney transplant recipients. General study points: Activated donor B cell expansion appeared to reveal the most relevant donor-specific TCRbeta repertoire. This study did not directly address biological reproducibility.

CD4+CD25+CD127- Tregs, CD4+CD25- non-Tregs, CD4 and CD8 cells were sorted. Concerning this clone: Antigen: not known.

Method: immunoSEQ multiplex PCR; TCRdb's copy keeps in-frame clones and lacks some. The data show some 65,000 clones, 84% seen once. Germline V lookup: CDR1 GTSNPN, CDR2 SVGIG (reference sequence). The length of the CDR3 is 13 residues. The ends lost 0 bases at V and 4 bases at J; junction bases unmatched: 2. Sample: CD4+ T cells from blood. This TCR was sampled from a human donor in good health. This chain links TRBV30 with TRBJ2-5, with TRBD2 matching over 7 bases. CDR3 in DNA: TGTGCCTGGAGTGTACGGGGGGTAGAGACCCAGTACTTC. Translation: CAWSVRGVETQYF.